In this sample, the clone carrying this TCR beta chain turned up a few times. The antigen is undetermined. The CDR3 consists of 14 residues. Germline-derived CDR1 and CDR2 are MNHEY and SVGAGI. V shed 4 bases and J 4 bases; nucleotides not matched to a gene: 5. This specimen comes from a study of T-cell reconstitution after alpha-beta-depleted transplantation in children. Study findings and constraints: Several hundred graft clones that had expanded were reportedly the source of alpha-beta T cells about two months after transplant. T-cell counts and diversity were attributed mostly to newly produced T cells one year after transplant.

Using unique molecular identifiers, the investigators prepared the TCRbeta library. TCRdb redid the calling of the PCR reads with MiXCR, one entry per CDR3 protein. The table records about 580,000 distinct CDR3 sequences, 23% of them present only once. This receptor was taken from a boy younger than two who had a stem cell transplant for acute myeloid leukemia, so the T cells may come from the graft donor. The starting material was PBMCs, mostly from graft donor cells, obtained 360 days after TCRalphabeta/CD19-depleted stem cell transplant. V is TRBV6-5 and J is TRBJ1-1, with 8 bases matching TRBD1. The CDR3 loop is CASSFDRGITEAFF. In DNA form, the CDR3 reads TGTGCCAGCAGTTTCGACAGGGGCATCACTGAAGCTTTCTTT.